Here is one T cell receptor (beta chain) with its context. This receptor's antigen is unknown. Base qualities are not at hand, and no much larger clone is one base apart. These data come from a study of T cells in narcolepsy listed by TCRdb under 2018. Turning to the overall study: The study enrolled patients with narcolepsy type 1 or type 2 (NT1, NT2) together with healthy control donors. To look for autoreactive T cells in narcolepsy patients that target self-antigens of hypocretin neurons (hypocretin, TRIB2), the study used TCR Vbeta sequencing to follow clonotypes in blood and CSF. Broad study findings and their caveats: Numbers of sequenced blood memory CD4+ clonotypes were comparable, averaging roughly 40,000 in patients and some 33,000 in controls. Autoreactive clonotypes were reported to be detected serially in the blood of the same patients and of different patients, but not in the blood of healthy controls. No sequences matching autoreactive T cell clones were present in some of the blood memory CD4+ repertoires from patients and controls. In plots comparing CSF and blood CD4+ T cell clonotypes from the same patient, HCRT-specific and TRIB2-specific autoreactive clonotypes were highlighted.

The library relied on the immunoSEQ multiplex PCR assay. What TCRdb holds here is the immuneACCESS table cut down to in-frame rearrangements. Part of the clones is not present; checked against another copy, under half of the missing clones reflect an unresolved V gene, and the others are unexplained. The sample records 25,000 to 35,000 clones, more than 75% of which are singletons. The top ten hold around 0.96% of the sample. The germline V gene encodes CDR1 KGHSH and CDR2 LQKENI. Trimmed from V: 4 bases; trimmed from J: 2 bases; junction bases lacking a gene match: 4. Taken from cysteine to phenylalanine, the CDR3 has 15 residues. Here the CDR3 DNA is all that survives: 45 bases in frame from base 1. For TCR Vbeta sequencing, memory CD4+ T cells were sorted ex vivo from the peripheral blood of narcolepsy patients and healthy controls.

This TCR derives from a human donor with narcolepsy. The V and J segments used are TRBV18 and TRBJ2-2; TRBD1 aligns with 7 central bases. The sample comprised CD45RA- memory CD4+ T cells from PBMCs. This specimen's cell subset or site label, per the study, means: memory T cells sorted ex vivo from peripheral blood. The nucleotide sequence reads TGTGCCAGCTCACGCTGGGACAGCAACACCGGGGAGCTGTTTTTT. Protein translation: CASSRWDSNTGELFF.